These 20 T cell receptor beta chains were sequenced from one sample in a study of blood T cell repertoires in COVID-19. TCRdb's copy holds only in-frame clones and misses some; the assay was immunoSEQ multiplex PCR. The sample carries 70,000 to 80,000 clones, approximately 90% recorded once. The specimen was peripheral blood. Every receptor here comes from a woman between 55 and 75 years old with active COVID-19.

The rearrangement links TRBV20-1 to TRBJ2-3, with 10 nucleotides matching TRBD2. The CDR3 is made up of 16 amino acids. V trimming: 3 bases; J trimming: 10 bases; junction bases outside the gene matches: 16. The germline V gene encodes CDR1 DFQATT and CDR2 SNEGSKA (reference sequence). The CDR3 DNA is TGCAGTGCTAGTGGCCCTCGAAATCTAGCGGGAGAAGCGCAGTATTTT. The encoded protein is CSASGPRNLAGEAQYF.

The CDR3 protein is CAIRSEGGQGYEQYF. CDR3 in DNA: TGTGCCATCAGATCTGAGGGGGGACAGGGCTACGAGCAGTACTTC. This chain joins TRBV10-3 and TRBJ2-7, with TRBD1 matching 9 bases. Unmatched junction bases numbered 9, after V lost 6 bases and J lost 3 bases. Germline V lookup: CDR1 ENHRY, CDR2 SYGVKD. CDR3 length equals 15 residues.

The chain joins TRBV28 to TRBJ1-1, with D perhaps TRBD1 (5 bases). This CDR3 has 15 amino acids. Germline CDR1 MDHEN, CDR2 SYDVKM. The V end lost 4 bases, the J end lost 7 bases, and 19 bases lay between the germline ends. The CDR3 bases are TGTGCCAGCAGTTCTTTTACAGGCCGGGCAGTTGAAGCTTTCTTT. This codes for CASSSFTGRAVEAFF.

The CDR3, as DNA: TGTGCCAGCAGCCAAGTAGGTAGCGTTTCCTACAATGAGCAGTTCTTC. It specifies CASSQVGSVSYNEQFF. This sequence joins TRBV14 and TRBJ2-1; D is possibly TRBD2 (5 bases). This CDR3 comprises 16 residues. The germline V and J ends were trimmed by 1 base and 1 base, with 11 bases remaining between them. The V gene's germline CDR1 is SGHDN and CDR2 FVKESK.

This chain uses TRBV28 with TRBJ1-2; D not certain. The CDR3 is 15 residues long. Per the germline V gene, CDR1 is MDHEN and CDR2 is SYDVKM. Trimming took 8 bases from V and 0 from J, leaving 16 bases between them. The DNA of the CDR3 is TGTGCCAGCGAAAAGCCGGGGTCCGCTAACTATGGCTACACCTTC. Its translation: CASEKPGSANYGYTF.

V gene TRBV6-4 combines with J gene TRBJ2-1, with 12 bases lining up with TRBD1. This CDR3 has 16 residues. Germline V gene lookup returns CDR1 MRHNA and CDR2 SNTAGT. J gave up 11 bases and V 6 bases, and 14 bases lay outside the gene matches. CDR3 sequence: CASSLLPGQGAGQQFF. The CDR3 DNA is TGTGCCAGCAGCCTCCTCCCGGGACAGGGGGCGGGACAGCAGTTCTTC.

This chain's CDR3 is CASSRIRDRGKAFF. The DNA of the CDR3 is TGTGCCAGCAGCCGTATCCGGGACAGGGGAAAAGCTTTCTTT. The chain couples TRBV28 to TRBJ1-1, with 10 bases lining up with TRBD1. The germline gives CDR1 MDHEN, CDR2 SYDVKM. This CDR3 region has 14 residues. With 6 bases clipped from V and 9 bases from J, the junction kept 10 bases outside the gene matches.

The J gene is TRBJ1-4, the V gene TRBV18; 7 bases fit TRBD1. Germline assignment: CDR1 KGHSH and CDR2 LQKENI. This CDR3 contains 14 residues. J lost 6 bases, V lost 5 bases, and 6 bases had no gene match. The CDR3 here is CASSFDRAHEKLFF. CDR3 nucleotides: TGTGCCAGCTCATTCGACAGGGCGCATGAAAAACTGTTTTTT.

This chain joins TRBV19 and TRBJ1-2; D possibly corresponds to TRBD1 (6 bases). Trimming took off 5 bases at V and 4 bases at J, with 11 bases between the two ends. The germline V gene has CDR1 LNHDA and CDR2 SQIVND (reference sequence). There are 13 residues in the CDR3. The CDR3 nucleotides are TGTGCCAGTAGTTTCAGGGGCCTCTATGGCTACACCTTC. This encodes CASSFRGLYGYTF.

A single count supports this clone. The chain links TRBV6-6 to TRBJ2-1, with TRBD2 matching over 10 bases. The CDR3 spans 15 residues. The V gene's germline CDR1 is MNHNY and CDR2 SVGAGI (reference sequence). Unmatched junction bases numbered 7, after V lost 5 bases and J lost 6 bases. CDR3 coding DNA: TGTGCCAGCAGTCGAACTAGCGGGACTCCCAATGAGCAGTTCTTC. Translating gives CASSRTSGTPNEQFF.

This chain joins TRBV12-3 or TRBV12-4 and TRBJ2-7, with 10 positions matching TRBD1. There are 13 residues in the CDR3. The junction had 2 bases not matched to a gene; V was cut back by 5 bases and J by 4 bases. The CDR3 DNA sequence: TGTGCCAGCAGTCCGGGACAGGGGTACGAGCAGTACTTC. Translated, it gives CASSPGQGYEQYF.

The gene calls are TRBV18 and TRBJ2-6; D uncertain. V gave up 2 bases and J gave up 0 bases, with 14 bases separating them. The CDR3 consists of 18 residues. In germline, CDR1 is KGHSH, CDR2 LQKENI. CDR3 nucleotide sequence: TGTGCCAGCTCACCATATCAATTACGAGACTCTGGGGCCAACGTCCTGACTTTC. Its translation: CASSPYQLRDSGANVLTF. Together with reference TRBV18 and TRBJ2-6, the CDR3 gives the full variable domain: NAGVMQNPRHLVRRRGQEARLRCSPMKGHSHVYWYRQLPEEGLKFMVYLQKENIIDESGMPKERFSAEFPKEGPSILRIQQVVRGDSAAYFCASSPYQLRDSGANVLTFGAGSRLTVL.

CDR3 coding DNA: TGTGCCAGCAGCGGGGGACAGGGTTCCTACAATGAGCAGTTCTTC. Its protein is CASSGGQGSYNEQFF. V gene TRBV9 combines with J gene TRBJ2-1, with TRBD1 matching 9 bases. CDR3 length equals 15 residues. Germline V gene data show CDR1 as SGDLS and CDR2 as YYNGEE. The V and J ends lost 3 bases and 1 base, in that order; junction bases with no gene match: 2.

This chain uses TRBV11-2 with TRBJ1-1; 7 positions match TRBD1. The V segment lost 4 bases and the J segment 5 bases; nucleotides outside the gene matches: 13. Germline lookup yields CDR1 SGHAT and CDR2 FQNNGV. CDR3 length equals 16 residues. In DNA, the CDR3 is TGTGCCAGCAGCTACCGACCCAAAGGCAGGGGGACTGAAGCTTTCTTT. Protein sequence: CASSYRPKGRGTEAFF.

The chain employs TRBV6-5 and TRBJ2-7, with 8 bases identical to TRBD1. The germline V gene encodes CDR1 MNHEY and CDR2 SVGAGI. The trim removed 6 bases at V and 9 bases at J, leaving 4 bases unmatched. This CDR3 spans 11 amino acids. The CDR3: CASSPGGLQYF. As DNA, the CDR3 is TGTGCCAGCAGCCCAGGGGGCTTGCAGTACTTC.

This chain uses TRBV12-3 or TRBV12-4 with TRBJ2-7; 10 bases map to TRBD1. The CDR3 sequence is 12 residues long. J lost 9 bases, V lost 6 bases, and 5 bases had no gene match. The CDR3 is CASRRQGAVQYF. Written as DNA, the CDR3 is TGTGCCAGCAGAAGACAGGGGGCCGTGCAGTACTTC.

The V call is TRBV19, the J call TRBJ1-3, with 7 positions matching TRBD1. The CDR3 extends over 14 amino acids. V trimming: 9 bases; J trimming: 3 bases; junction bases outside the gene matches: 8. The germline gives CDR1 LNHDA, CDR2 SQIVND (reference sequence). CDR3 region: CASSKTGNGNTIYF. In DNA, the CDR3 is TGTGCCAGCAGCAAGACAGGGAATGGAAACACCATATATTTT.

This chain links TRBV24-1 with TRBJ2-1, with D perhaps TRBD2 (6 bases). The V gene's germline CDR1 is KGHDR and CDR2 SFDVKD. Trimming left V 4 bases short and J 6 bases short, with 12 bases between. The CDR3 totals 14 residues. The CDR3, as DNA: TGTGCCACCAGTGACAGAGCTAGCGCCAATGAGCAGTTCTTC. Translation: CATSDRASANEQFF.

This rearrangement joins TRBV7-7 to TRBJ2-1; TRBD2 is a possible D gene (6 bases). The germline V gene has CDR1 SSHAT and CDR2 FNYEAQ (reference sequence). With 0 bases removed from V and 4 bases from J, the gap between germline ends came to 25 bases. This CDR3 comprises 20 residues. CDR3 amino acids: CASSLALQSFVGGSYNEQFF. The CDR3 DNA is TGTGCCAGCAGCTTAGCGCTGCAGTCGTTTGTGGGAGGTTCATACAATGAGCAGTTCTTC.

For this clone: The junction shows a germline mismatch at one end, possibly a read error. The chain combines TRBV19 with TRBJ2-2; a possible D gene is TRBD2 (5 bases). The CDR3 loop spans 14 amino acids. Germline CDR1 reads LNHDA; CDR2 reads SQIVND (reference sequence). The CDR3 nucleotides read TGTGCCAGTATGGTGAGGTCGGTAACCGGGGAGCTGCTTTTT. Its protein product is CASMVRSVTGELLF.